These 8 T cell receptor beta chains came from one sample sequenced in a study of T cells in Graves' hyperthyroidism and ophthalmopathy. Amplified TCR beta CDR3 regions came from RNA transcripts. The study used the HTBI primer set for a first-round RT-PCR of the TCR CDR3. Using its own MiXCR run on the multiplex PCR reads, TCRdb lists one record per CDR3 protein. Here the sample spans about 210,000 distinct CDR3 sequences, 17% being singletons. Specimen: blood. Receptors were obtained from a man aged 45-65 years with Graves' hyperthyroidism.

This clonotype was detected ten times or more. This chain links TRBV28 with TRBJ2-7, with D unclear. Trimming stripped 0 bases from V and 3 bases from J, with 9 bases between. Looked up from germline, CDR1 is MDHEN and CDR2 is SYDVKM. This CDR3 contains 14 residues. The CDR3 DNA is TGTGCCAGCAGTTTATGGGAATCGAACTACGAGCAGTACTTC. It is translated as CASSLWESNYEQYF.

In this sample, this clonotype turned up a few times. The chain joins TRBV19 to TRBJ2-1, with 9 bases matching TRBD2. Losses at the gene ends were 5 bases for V and 11 bases for J; bases not matched to a gene: 7. There are 13 residues in the CDR3. The germline gives CDR1 LNHDA, CDR2 SQIVND (reference sequence). Here the CDR3 DNA reads TGTGCCAGTAGTGATGGCGGGAGGGCCCAGCAGTTCTTC. It yields the protein CASSDGGRAQQFF.

At least ten counts were recorded for this clonotype. The gene calls are TRBV28 and TRBJ2-2, with D possibly TRBD1 on 6 matching bases. Trimming shortened V by 8 bases and J by 5 bases, and 12 bases separated the two germline ends. Germline lookup yields CDR1 MDHEN and CDR2 SYDVKM. This CDR3 spans 13 amino acids. In nucleotides, the CDR3 is TGTGCCAGCCTTTACAGGGATACCGGGGAGCTGTTTTTT. Translation gives CASLYRDTGELFF.

This clonotype has at least ten counts. J is TRBJ2-1 and V is TRBV6-1; D is unclear. The CDR3 runs 13 residues. Germline CDR1 MNHNS, CDR2 SASEGT. The germline V and J ends were trimmed by 8 bases and 0 bases, with 8 bases remaining between them. Here the CDR3 reads CASQLTSYNEQFF. CDR3 nucleotide sequence: TGTGCCAGCCAACTGACCTCCTACAATGAGCAGTTCTTC.

The chain combines TRBV6-4 with TRBJ2-7; either TRBD1 or TRBD2 may supply D (5 bases each). V lost 2 bases and J 7 bases, leaving 24 bases between the germline ends. Per the germline V gene, CDR1 is MRHNA and CDR2 is SNTAGT. This CDR3 is built from 17 residues. The CDR3 sequence is CASSDAIHRRHYNEQYF. CDR3 coding DNA: TGTGCCAGCAGTGACGCGATACACAGGAGGCACTACAATGAGCAGTACTTC.

This clonotype occurred a few times. The chain links TRBV10-1 to TRBJ2-4, with 10 bases lining up with TRBD2. V shed 3 bases, J shed 9 bases, and the junction held 5 bases outside the gene matches. The CDR3 totals 14 residues. The V gene's germline CDR1 is WNHNN and CDR2 SYGVQD (reference sequence). CDR3 in amino acids: CASSEWASGGIQYF. The CDR3 DNA is TGCGCCAGCAGTGAATGGGCTAGCGGGGGCATTCAGTACTTC.

Ten or more counts support this clonotype. The chain couples TRBV6-6 to TRBJ2-1, with TRBD2 as a possible D gene (5 bases). Trimming cost V 2 bases and J 6 bases, with 11 bases left between them. This CDR3 region has 14 residues. CDR1 and CDR2 (germline): MNHNY, SVGAGI (reference sequence). As DNA, the CDR3 is TGTGCCAGCAGTTACGAGGGATCGCTCAATGAGCAGTTCTTC. Protein: CASSYEGSLNEQFF.

This clonotype was found many times. The chain recombines TRBV28 with TRBJ2-1; 8 bases match TRBD2. This CDR3 comprises 19 residues. CDR1 MDHEN and CDR2 SYDVKM come from the germline V gene. V trimming: 1 base; J trimming: 4 bases; junction bases outside the gene matches: 15. CDR3 bases: TGTGCCAGCAGTTTATTGGGGTATTGGGGACTAGGTTATTACAATGAGCAGTTCTTC. It codes for CASSLLGYWGLGYYNEQFF.